The T cell receptor beta chain under discussion was sequenced for a study of radiotherapy plus CTLA-4 blockade in lung cancer. Across the whole study: Disease control was seen in 31% of patients, objective responses in approximately 20%.

Findings of the study overall: Expansion of tumor-derived TCR clones was observed in blood after radiotherapy plus ipilimumab. How blood T cell clones changed early, along with interferon-beta, reportedly forecast response best.

Those patients who had chemo-refractory metastatic non-small-cell lung cancer were given focal radiation along with CTLA-4 blockade through ipilimumab. Assay: immunoSEQ multiplex PCR; the TCRdb copy retains only in-frame clones and omits some. The table includes tens of thousands of clones, 70% to 80% detected once. V was cut by 5 bases and J by 5 bases, with 15 bases left in between. The CDR3 contains 14 residues. Germline loops: CDR1 SGHTA, CDR2 FQGNSA. With respect to this clone: What it recognizes is unknown.

The input for sequencing was peripheral blood, taken from a patient treated with radiotherapy plus ipilimumab. This sequence originates from a human donor with non-small cell lung cancer who had a complete response to radiotherapy plus ipilimumab. The chain is built from TRBV7-2 and TRBJ2-5, with D perhaps matching TRBD2 (5 bases). CDR3 bases: TGTGCCAGCAGCCCCGGAGGCAGAGGGGAGACCCAGTACTTC. This gives the protein CASSPGGRGETQYF.